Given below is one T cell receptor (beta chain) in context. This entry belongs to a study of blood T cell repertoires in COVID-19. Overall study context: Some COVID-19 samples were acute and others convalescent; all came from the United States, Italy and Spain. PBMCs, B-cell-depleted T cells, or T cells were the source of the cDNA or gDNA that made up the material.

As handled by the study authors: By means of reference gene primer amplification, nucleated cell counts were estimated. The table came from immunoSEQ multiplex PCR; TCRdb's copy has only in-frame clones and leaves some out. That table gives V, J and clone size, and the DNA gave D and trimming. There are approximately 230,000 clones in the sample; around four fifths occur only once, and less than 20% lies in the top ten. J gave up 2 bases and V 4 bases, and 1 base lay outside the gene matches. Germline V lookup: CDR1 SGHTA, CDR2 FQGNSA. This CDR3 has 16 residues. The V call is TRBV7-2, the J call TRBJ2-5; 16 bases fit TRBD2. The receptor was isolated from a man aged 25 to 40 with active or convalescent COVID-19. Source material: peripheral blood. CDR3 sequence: CASSSGLAGGQETQYF. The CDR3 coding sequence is TGTGCCAGCAGCTCGGGACTAGCGGGGGGGCAAGAGACCCAGTACTTC.